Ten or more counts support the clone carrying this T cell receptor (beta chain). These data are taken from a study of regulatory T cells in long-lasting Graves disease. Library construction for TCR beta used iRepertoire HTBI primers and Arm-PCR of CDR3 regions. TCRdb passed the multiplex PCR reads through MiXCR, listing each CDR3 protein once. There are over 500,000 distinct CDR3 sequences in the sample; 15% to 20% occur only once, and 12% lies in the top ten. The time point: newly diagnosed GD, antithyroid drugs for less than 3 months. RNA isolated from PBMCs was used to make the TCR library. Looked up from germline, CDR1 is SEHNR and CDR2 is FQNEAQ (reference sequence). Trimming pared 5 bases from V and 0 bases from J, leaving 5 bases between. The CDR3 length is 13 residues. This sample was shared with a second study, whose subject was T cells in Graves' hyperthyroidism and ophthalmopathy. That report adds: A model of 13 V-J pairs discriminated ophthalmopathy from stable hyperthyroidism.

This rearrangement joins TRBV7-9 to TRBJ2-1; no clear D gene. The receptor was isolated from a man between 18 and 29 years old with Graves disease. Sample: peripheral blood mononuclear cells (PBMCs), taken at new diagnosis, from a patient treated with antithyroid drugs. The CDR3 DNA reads TGTGCCAGCAGCCCCAGCTCCTACAATGAGCAGTTCTTC. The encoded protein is CASSPSSYNEQFF.